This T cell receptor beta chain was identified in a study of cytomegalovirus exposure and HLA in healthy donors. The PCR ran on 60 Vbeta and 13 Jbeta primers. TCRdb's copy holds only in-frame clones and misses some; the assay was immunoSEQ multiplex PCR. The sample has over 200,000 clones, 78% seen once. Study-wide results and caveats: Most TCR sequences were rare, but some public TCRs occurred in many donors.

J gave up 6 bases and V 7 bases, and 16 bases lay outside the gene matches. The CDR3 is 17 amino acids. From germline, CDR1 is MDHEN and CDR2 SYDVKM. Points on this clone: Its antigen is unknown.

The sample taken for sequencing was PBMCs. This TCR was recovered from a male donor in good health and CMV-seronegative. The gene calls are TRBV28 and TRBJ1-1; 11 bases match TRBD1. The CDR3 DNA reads TGTGCCAGCACCACACTTGGACAGGGGGCGTTTGGGGCTGAAGCTTTCTTT. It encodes CASTTLGQGAFGAEAFF.